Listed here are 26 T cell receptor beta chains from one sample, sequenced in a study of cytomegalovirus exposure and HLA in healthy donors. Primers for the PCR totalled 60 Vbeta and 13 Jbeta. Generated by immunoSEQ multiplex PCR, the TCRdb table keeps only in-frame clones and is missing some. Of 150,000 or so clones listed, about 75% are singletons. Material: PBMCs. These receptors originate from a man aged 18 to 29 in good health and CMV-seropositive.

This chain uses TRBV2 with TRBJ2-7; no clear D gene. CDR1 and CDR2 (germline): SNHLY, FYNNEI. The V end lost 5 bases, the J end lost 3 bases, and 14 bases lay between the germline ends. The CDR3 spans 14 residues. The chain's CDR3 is CASSSKEILYEQYF. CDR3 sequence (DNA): TGTGCCAGCAGTTCCAAGGAGATACTCTACGAGCAGTACTTC. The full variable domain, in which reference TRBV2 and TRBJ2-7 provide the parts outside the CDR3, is EPEVTQTPSHQVTQMGQEVILRCVPISNHLYFYWYRQILGQKVEFLVSFYNNEISEKSEIFDDQFSVERPDGSNFTLKIRSTKLEDSAMYFCASSSKEILYEQYFGPGTRLTVT.

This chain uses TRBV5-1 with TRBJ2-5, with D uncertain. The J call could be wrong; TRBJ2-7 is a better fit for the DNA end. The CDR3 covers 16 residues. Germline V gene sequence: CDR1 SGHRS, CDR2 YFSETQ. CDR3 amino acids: CASSTPTENPFYEQYF. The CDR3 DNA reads TGCGCCAGCAGCACACCAACAGAGAACCCATTCTACGAGCAGTACTTC.

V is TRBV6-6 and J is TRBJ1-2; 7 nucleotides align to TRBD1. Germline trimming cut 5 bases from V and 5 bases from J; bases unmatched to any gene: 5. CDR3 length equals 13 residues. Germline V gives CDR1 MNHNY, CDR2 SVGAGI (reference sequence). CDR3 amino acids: CASSLDREYGYTF. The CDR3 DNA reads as TGTGCCAGCAGTCTTGACAGGGAATATGGCTACACCTTC.

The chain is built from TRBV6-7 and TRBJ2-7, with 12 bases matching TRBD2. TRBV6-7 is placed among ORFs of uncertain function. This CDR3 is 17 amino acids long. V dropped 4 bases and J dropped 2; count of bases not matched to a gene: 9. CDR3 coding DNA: TGTGCCAGCAGTTGCAGTTTGACTAGCGGGAGTACCTACGAGCAGTACTTC. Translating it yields CASSCSLTSGSTYEQYF.

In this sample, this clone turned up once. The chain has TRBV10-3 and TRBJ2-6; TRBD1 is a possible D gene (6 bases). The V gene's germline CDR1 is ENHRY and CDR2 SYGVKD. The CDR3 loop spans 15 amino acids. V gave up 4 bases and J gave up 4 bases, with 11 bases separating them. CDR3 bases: TGTGCCATCAGTGCACAGGGAGCGGGGGCCAACGTCCTGACTTTC. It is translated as CAISAQGAGANVLTF.

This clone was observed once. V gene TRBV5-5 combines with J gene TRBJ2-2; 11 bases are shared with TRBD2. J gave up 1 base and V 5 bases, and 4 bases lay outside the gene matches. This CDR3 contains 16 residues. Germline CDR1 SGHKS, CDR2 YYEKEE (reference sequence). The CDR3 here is CASSRLAGQNTGELFF. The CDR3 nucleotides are TGTGCCAGCAGTCGACTAGCGGGACAGAACACCGGGGAGCTGTTTTTT.

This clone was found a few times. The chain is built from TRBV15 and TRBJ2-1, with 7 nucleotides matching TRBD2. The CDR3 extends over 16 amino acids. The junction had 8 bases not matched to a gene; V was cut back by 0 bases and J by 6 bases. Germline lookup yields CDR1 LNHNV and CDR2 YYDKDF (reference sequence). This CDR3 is CATSRDRGSVANEQFF. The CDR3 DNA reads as TGTGCCACCAGCAGAGATCGCGGGAGTGTTGCCAATGAGCAGTTCTTC.

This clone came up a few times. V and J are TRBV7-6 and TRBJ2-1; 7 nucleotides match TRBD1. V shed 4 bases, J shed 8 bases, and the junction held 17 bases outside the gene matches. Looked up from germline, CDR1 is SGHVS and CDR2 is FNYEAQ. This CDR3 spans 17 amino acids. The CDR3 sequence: CASSSRHRDRETHEQFF. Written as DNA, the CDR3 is TGTGCCAGCAGCTCACGACACAGGGACAGAGAGACCCATGAGCAGTTCTTC.

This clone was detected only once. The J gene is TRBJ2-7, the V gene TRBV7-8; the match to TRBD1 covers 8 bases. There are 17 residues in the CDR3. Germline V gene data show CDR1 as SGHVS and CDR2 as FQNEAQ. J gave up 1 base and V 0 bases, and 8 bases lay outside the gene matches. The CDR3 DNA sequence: TGTGCCAGCAGCTTAGCGCTCCGGACAGGGATATCCTACGAGCAGTACTTC. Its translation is CASSLALRTGISYEQYF.

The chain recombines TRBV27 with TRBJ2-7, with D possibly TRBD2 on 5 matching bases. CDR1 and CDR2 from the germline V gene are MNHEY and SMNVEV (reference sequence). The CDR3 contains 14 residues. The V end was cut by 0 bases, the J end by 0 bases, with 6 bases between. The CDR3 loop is CASSLSEVSYEQYF. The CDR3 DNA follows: TGTGCCAGCAGTTTATCGGAGGTCTCCTACGAGCAGTACTTC.

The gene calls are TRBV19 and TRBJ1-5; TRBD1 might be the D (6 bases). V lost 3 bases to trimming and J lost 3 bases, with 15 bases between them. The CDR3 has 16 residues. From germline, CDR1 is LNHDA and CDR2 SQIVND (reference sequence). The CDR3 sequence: CASSIVGDTNNQPQHF. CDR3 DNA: TGTGCCAGTAGTATTGTTGGGGACACCAACAATCAGCCCCAGCATTTT.

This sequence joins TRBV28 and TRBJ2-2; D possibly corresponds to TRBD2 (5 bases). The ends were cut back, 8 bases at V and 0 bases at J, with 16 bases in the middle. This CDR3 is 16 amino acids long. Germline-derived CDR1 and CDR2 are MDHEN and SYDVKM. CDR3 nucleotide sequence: TGTGCCAGCGGTTCGGGGTCGTACGCGAACACCGGGGAGCTGTTTTTT. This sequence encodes CASGSGSYANTGELFF.

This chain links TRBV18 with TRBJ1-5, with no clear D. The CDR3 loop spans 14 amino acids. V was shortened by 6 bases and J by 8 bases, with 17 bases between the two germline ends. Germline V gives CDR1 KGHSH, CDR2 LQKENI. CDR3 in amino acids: CASSQDGSQEPQHF. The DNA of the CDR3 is TGTGCCAGCTCTCAAGACGGGAGTCAGGAGCCCCAGCATTTT.

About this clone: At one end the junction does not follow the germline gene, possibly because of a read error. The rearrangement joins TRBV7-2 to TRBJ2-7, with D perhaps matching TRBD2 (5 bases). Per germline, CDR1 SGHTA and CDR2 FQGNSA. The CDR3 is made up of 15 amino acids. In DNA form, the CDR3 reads TGTGCCAGCAGCGCCGTGAGGGCTCCGACCTACGGGCAGTACTTC. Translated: CASSAVRAPTYGQYF. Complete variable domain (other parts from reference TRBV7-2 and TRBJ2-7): GAGVSQSPSNKVTEKGKDVELRCDPISGHTALYWYRQSLGQGLEFLIYFQGNSAPDKSGLPSDRFSAERTGGSVSTLTIQRTQQEDSAVYLCASSAVRAPTYGQYFGPGTRLTVT.

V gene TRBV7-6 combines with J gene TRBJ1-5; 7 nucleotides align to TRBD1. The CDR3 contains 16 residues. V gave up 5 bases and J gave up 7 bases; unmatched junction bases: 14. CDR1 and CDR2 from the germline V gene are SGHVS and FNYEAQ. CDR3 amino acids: CASSLADRPLGQPQHF. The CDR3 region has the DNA TGTGCCAGCAGCCTCGCGGACAGGCCACTGGGGCAGCCCCAGCATTTT.

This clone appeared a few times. CDR3 sequence (DNA): TGTGCCAGCAGCCTTCTTTACAGTGAAAACTATGGCTACACCTTC. Encoded protein: CASSLLYSENYGYTF. This chain joins TRBV28 and TRBJ1-2; D is undetermined. The CDR3 sequence is 15 residues long. Trimming removed 6 bases from V and 2 bases from J, with 16 bases in between. Germline CDR1 reads MDHEN; CDR2 reads SYDVKM.

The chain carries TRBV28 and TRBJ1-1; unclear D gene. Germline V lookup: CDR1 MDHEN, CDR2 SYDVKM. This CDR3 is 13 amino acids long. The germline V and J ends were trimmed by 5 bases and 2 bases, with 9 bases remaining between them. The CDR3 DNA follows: TGTGCCAGCAGTCCTTCCCTAAACACTGAAGCTTTCTTT. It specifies CASSPSLNTEAFF. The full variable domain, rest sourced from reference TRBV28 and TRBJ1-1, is DVKVTQSSRYLVKRTGEKVFLECVQDMDHENMFWYRQDPGLGLRLIYFSYDVKMKEKGDIPEGYSVSREKKERFSLILESASTNQTSMYLCASSPSLNTEAFFGQGTRLTVV.

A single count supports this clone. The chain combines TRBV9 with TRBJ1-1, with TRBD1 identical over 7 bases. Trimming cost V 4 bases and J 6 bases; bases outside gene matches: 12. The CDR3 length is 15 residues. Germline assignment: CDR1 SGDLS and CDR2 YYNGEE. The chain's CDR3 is CASSSGGVGFAEAFF. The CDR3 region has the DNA TGTGCCAGCAGCTCAGGGGGTGTGGGATTTGCTGAAGCTTTCTTT.

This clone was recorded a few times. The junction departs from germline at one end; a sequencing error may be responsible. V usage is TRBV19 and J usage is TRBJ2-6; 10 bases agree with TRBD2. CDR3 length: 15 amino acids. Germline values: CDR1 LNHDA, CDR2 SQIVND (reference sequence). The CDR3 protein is CASSLAGAGANVLTF. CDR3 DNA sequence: TGTGCCAGTAGCCTAGCGGGGGCTGGAGCCAACGTCCTGACTTTC.

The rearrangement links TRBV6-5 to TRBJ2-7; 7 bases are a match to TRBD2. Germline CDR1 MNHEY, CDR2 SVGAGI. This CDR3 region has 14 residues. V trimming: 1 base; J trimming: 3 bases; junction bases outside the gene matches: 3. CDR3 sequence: CASSYWGGNYEQYF. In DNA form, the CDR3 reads TGTGCCAGCAGTTACTGGGGGGGAAACTACGAGCAGTACTTC.

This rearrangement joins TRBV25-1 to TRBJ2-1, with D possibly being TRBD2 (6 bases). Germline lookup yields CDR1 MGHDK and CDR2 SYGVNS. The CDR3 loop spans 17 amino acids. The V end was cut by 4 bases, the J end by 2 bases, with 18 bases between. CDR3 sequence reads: CASSVRGKAHPYNEQFF. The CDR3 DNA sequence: TGTGCCAGCAGTGTCCGCGGGAAGGCCCACCCCTACAATGAGCAGTTCTTC.

CDR3 nucleotides: TGTGCCAGCAGTGAATGGGGGGACAGGGCCTACGAGCAGTACTTC. Translation gives CASSEWGDRAYEQYF. The chain employs TRBV25-1 and TRBJ2-7; 9 nucleotides match TRBD1. The J segment lost 2 bases and the V segment lost 1 base, leaving 3 bases of the junction unmatched. CDR1 and CDR2 (germline): MGHDK, SYGVNS. The CDR3 length is 15 residues.

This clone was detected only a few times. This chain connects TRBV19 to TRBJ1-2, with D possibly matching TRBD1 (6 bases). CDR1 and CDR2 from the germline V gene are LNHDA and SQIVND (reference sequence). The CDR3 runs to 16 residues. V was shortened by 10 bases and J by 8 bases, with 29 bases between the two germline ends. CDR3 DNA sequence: TGTGCCACCGAAAATCAAGGGGGACTACCCTTGGGGGGCTACACCTTC. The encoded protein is CATENQGGLPLGGYTF.

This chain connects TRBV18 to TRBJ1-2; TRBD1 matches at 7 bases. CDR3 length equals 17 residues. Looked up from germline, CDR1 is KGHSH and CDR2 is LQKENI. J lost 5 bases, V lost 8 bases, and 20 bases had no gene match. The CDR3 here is CASALVLFRDSRYGYTF. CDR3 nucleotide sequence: TGTGCCAGCGCACTTGTGCTCTTCCGGGACAGTCGTTATGGCTACACCTTC.

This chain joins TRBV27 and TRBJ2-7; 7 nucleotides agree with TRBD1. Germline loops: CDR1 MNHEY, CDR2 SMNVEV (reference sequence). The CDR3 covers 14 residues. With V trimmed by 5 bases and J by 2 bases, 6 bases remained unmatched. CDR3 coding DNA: TGTGCCAGCAGTGCGACAGGGTTCGCCTACGAGCAGTACTTC. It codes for CASSATGFAYEQYF.

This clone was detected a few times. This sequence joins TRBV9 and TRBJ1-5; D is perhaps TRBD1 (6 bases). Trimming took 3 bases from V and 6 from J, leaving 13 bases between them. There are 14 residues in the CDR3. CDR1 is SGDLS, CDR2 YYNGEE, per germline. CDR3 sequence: CASSAGDIVQPQHF. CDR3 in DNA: TGTGCCAGCAGCGCAGGGGATATCGTTCAGCCCCAGCATTTT.